A single sample gave rise to the 14 T cell receptor beta chains below, sequenced in a study of blood T cell repertoires in COVID-19. Profiling relied on immunoSEQ multiplex PCR, and the TCRdb table lists in-frame clones only, not all of them. This table has approximately 300,000 clones, approximately 81% appearing once. Sequencing input: PBMCs or T cells enriched from blood (not recorded which). These receptors all come from a woman aged 25 to 39 who had been exposed to COVID-19.

The chain links TRBV10-3 to TRBJ2-1; D ambiguous. Trimming pared 3 bases from V and 5 bases from J, leaving 5 bases between. Germline-derived CDR1 and CDR2 are ENHRY and SYGVKD. The CDR3 is 12 residues long. The CDR3 DNA follows: TGTGCCATCAGTGAAGCTCACAATGAGCAGTTCTTC. Protein sequence: CAISEAHNEQFF.

The chain links TRBV6-4 to TRBJ1-3, with 7 nucleotides matching TRBD1. The length of the CDR3 is 13 residues. Germline CDR1 MRHNA, CDR2 SNTAGT. J gave up 0 bases and V 9 bases, and 2 bases lay outside the gene matches. The CDR3: CARRTGSGNTIYF. In DNA form, the CDR3 reads TGTGCCAGACGGACAGGCTCTGGAAACACCATATATTTT.

The genes are TRBV7-2 and TRBJ1-5, with D maybe TRBD1 (5 bases). The V gene lost 9 bases and the J gene lost 1 base, with 7 bases spanning the gap. The CDR3 contains 12 residues. Germline CDR1 reads SGHTA; CDR2 reads FQGNSA. CDR3 sequence: CASQGSNQPQHF. CDR3 DNA: TGTGCCAGTCAGGGAAGCAATCAGCCCCAGCATTTT.

The chain links TRBV7-9 to TRBJ2-7, with D unclear. There are 12 residues in the CDR3. CDR1 and CDR2 (germline): SEHNR, FQNEAQ (reference sequence). V lost 0 bases, J lost 5 bases, and 5 bases lay in between. The CDR3 DNA reads TGTGCCAGCAGCTTAGCCAATGACGAGCAGTACTTC. The encoded protein is CASSLANDEQYF.

V is TRBV5-6 and J is TRBJ2-1; D unresolved. The CDR3 extends over 17 amino acids. V lost 0 bases, J lost 8 bases, and 21 bases lay in between. Germline CDR1 is SGHDT and CDR2 is YYEEEE. The CDR3 nucleotides read TGTGCCAGCAGCTTGGAGTATTCGCCAGGCCGGCGCGATGAGCAGTTCTTC. Its protein product is CASSLEYSPGRRDEQFF.

This clone came up a few times. The J gene is TRBJ1-4, the V gene TRBV19, with D possibly being TRBD1 (6 bases). CDR1 is LNHDA, CDR2 SQIVND, per germline (reference sequence). Deletions cut 3 bases from V and 2 bases from J, with 16 bases between. This CDR3 region has 17 residues. DNA of the CDR3: TGTGCCAGTAGTATCTTTCGGCAGGGGCGTACTAATGAAAAACTGTTTTTT. Translation gives CASSIFRQGRTNEKLFF.

The chain is built from TRBV3-1 (or the pseudogene TRBV3-2) and TRBJ2-7; 10 bases are a match to TRBD2. Germline V gene data show CDR1 as LGHDT and CDR2 as YNNKEL (reference sequence). The junction had 13 bases not matched to a gene; V was cut back by 3 bases and J by 5 bases. The CDR3 length is 17 residues. The CDR3, as DNA: TGTGCCAGCAGCCAGGACAGTTCTAGCGGGAGTGTCCACGAGCAGTACTTC. Residues: CASSQDSSSGSVHEQYF.

J is TRBJ1-2 and V is TRBV28; D possibly corresponds to TRBD1 (5 bases). The CDR3 covers 15 residues. Germline V gives CDR1 MDHEN, CDR2 SYDVKM. V lost 6 bases, J lost 4 bases, and 18 bases lay in between. The CDR3 nucleotides read TGTGCCAGCAGCCAAACGACAGCCCGCGGCTATGGCTACACCTTC. It codes for CASSQTTARGYGYTF.

The rearrangement links TRBV3-1 (or the pseudogene TRBV3-2) to TRBJ1-1; TRBD1 might be the D (6 bases). Germline V gene sequence: CDR1 LGHDT, CDR2 YNNKEL (reference sequence). This CDR3 has 16 amino acids. Trimming cost V 0 bases and J 1 base, with 12 bases left between them. The CDR3, as DNA: TGTGCCAGCAGCCAAGATACAGGGCGGACGAACACTGAAGCTTTCTTT. Encoded protein: CASSQDTGRTNTEAFF.

The rearrangement joins TRBV10-3 to TRBJ2-7, with unresolved D. The CDR3 is 12 amino acids. Germline V lookup: CDR1 ENHRY, CDR2 SYGVKD. Trimming pared 3 bases from V and 4 bases from J, leaving 7 bases between. CDR3 sequence reads: CAISEAIYEQYF. The CDR3 nucleotides are TGTGCCATCAGTGAAGCGATTTACGAGCAGTACTTC.

V gene TRBV28 combines with J gene TRBJ2-7; possibly TRBD2 for D (6 bases). Trimming removed 10 bases from V and 3 bases from J, with 25 bases in between. Looked up from germline, CDR1 is MDHEN and CDR2 is SYDVKM. This CDR3 is 16 amino acids long. The CDR3 sequence is CAIPRALRDLNYEQYF. For the CDR3, the DNA is TGTGCCATCCCCAGGGCGCTGCGGGACCTTAACTACGAGCAGTACTTC. The complete variable domain, with remaining parts taken from reference TRBV28 and TRBJ2-7, reads DVKVTQSSRYLVKRTGEKVFLECVQDMDHENMFWYRQDPGLGLRLIYFSYDVKMKEKGDIPEGYSVSREKKERFSLILESASTNQTSMYLCAIPRALRDLNYEQYFGPGTRLTVT.

This chain uses TRBV6-5 with TRBJ1-1; TRBD1 matches at 9 bases. V trimming: 11 bases; J trimming: 5 bases; junction bases outside the gene matches: 6. The CDR3 runs 12 residues. CDR1 MNHEY and CDR2 SVGAGI come from the germline V gene. The CDR3 sequence is CACGTGLTEAFF. In DNA form, the CDR3 reads TGTGCCTGCGGGACAGGGCTAACTGAAGCTTTCTTT.

The chain employs TRBV4-2 and TRBJ2-1; TRBD1 matches 7 bases. V lost 3 bases and J lost 1; bases outside the gene matches: 9. There are 17 residues in the CDR3. Germline V gene lookup returns CDR1 LGHNA and CDR2 YNFKEQ. The CDR3 nucleotides are TGTGCCAGCAGCCACCAGTCAGGGGGTGGGTCCTACAATGAGCAGTTCTTC. Its translation: CASSHQSGGGSYNEQFF.

Only one count was recorded for this clone. The V gene is TRBV7-3, the J gene TRBJ2-5; 14 bases match TRBD2. The CDR3 has 17 amino acids. Germline V gene data show CDR1 as SGHTA and CDR2 as FQGTGA. V shed 4 bases and J 4 bases; nucleotides not matched to a gene: 8. The CDR3 DNA follows: TGTGCCAGCAGCTCGGGGACTAGCGGGGGATTTGGAGAGACCCAGTACTTC. Amino acid sequence: CASSSGTSGGFGETQYF.